The 14 T cell receptor beta chains in this list originate from one sample, sequenced in a study of Ad26.COV2.S vaccination and SARS-CoV-2 variants. Clones were sequenced by immunoSEQ multiplex PCR, and TCRdb holds only the in-frame ones, with some missing. This sample has 350,000 to 500,000 clones, with 90% found just once. Treatment of the sample: 15 to 20 received Ad26.COV2.S at low or high dose, single or two shots; several received placebo; per-sample allocation not given. Material that was analyzed had been drawn on day 63 after the first vaccine or placebo injection. This sample comprised peripheral blood, obtained in a trial of Ad26.COV2.S vaccine versus placebo. These receptors originate from a person between 18 and 65 years old who received the Ad26.COV2.S COVID-19 vaccine or a placebo.

The J gene is TRBJ2-2, the V gene TRBV6-2 or TRBV6-3; D remains ambiguous. The CDR3 totals 14 residues. V lost 8 bases, J lost 2 bases, and 12 bases lay in between. CDR1 is MNHEY, CDR2 SVGEGT, per germline. Written as DNA, the CDR3 is TGTGCCAGCGGCCCGATTGCCAACACCGGGGAGCTGTTTTTT. It translates to CASGPIANTGELFF.

The genes are TRBV11-2 and TRBJ2-2, with D tentatively TRBD2 (5 bases). From germline, CDR1 is SGHAT and CDR2 FQNNGV. V lost 3 bases, J lost 1 base, and 9 bases lay in between. The CDR3 is 15 residues long. The CDR3 loop is CASSFMAGNTGELFF. The DNA for the CDR3 is TGTGCCAGCAGCTTTATGGCGGGGAACACCGGGGAGCTGTTTTTT.

The chain links TRBV4-1 to TRBJ2-4; 8 bases are a match to TRBD1. CDR1 is MGHRA, CDR2 YSYEKL, per germline. CDR3 length: 15 residues. V was clipped by 3 bases and J by 3 bases; unmatched bases: 4. CDR3 coding DNA: TGCGCCAGCAGCCATGTTGGACAGGGCAAAAACATTCAGTACTTC. This gives the protein CASSHVGQGKNIQYF.

The chain recombines TRBV19 with TRBJ2-7; 9 bases map to TRBD2. Trimming removed 3 bases from V and 4 bases from J; junction bases left unmatched: 7. The CDR3 runs to 15 residues. Per germline, CDR1 LNHDA and CDR2 SQIVND (reference sequence). The CDR3 bases are TGTGCCAGTAGTATGCTAGCGGGGCCTCTTTACGAGCAGTACTTC. Translating it yields CASSMLAGPLYEQYF.

V gene TRBV5-1 combines with J gene TRBJ2-3; the D is unclear. Germline loops: CDR1 SGHRS, CDR2 YFSETQ. CDR3 length: 14 amino acids. V was shortened by 1 base and J by 3 bases, with 9 bases between the two germline ends. The CDR3 coding sequence is TGCGCCAGCAGCTTGTGGAGTGAAACAGATACGCAGTATTTT. Protein product: CASSLWSETDTQYF. The full variable domain, with the rest looked up from reference TRBV5-1 and TRBJ2-3, is KAGVTQTPRYLIKTRGQQVTLSCSPISGHRSVSWYQQTPGQGLQFLFEYFSETQRNKGNFPGRFSGRQFSNSRSEMNVSTLELGDSALYLCASSLWSETDTQYFGPGTRLTVL.

The rearrangement uses TRBV7-8 and TRBJ2-4; tentatively, D is TRBD1 (5 bases). Germline CDR1 reads SGHVS; CDR2 reads FQNEAQ. CDR3 length: 15 residues. Trimming shortened V by 6 bases and J by 0 bases, and 12 bases separated the two germline ends. CDR3 DNA sequence: TGTGCCAGCAGTTCAGACAGAGTAGCCAAAAACATTCAGTACTTC. Encoded protein: CASSSDRVAKNIQYF.

The genes are TRBV30 and TRBJ1-1; no definite D call. CDR3 size: 13 residues. V shed 4 bases and J shed 1 base, with 10 bases lying between them. Germline V gene data show CDR1 as GTSNPN and CDR2 as SVGIG (reference sequence). CDR3 protein: CAWMSAENTEAFF. In DNA form, the CDR3 reads TGTGCCTGGATGTCTGCAGAGAACACTGAAGCTTTCTTT. Full variable domain (outside the CDR3, taken from reference TRBV30 and TRBJ1-1): SQTIHQWPATLVQPVGSPLSLECTVEGTSNPNLYWYRQAAGRGLQLLFYSVGIGQISSEVPQNLSASRPQDRQFILSSKKLLLSDSGFYLCAWMSAENTEAFFGQGTRLTVV.

A remark on this clone: At the DNA level, this CDR3 is encoded by other sequences in the same sample as well. The chain has TRBV7-9 and TRBJ2-3; the D is unclear. This CDR3 has 12 residues. Between the trimmed V and J ends, which lost 5 bases and 0 bases, there was a span of 3 bases. CDR1 SEHNR and CDR2 FQNEAQ come from the germline V gene (reference sequence). The CDR3 nucleotides read TGTGCCAGCAGCCTGAGCACAGATACGCAGTATTTT. It codes for CASSLSTDTQYF.

The DNA of the CDR3 is TGCGCCTCTAGCGCCAGCTCCTACGAGCAGTACTTC. Amino acids: CASSASSYEQYF. This chain joins TRBV10-1 and TRBJ2-7, with D tentatively TRBD2 (6 bases). Trimming cost V 11 bases and J 0 bases, with 11 bases left between them. Looked up from germline, CDR1 is WNHNN and CDR2 is SYGVQD (reference sequence). The CDR3 totals 12 residues.

In its sample, this clone was seen once. Other DNA sequences within the sample encode an identical CDR3. The chain links TRBV10-3 to TRBJ2-7, with D possibly matching TRBD1 (6 bases). Germline CDR1 ENHRY, CDR2 SYGVKD. The CDR3 consists of 14 residues. V was pared by 4 bases and J by 2 bases, with 12 bases between. The CDR3 spells CAISGDRKTYEQYF. The CDR3 region has the DNA TGTGCCATCAGTGGCGACAGGAAAACCTACGAGCAGTACTTC.

This clone was counted only a few times. The V gene is TRBV5-6, the J gene TRBJ2-1, with 11 bases lining up with TRBD1. V trimming: 4 bases; J trimming: 9 bases; junction bases outside the gene matches: 12. CDR1 is SGHDT and CDR2 is YYEEEE in the germline V gene. This CDR3 is 16 amino acids long. CDR3 DNA: TGTGCCAGCAGCCTTCTCCGGGACAGGGGGGGTCTTGAGCAGTTCTTC. It yields the protein CASSLLRDRGGLEQFF. The full variable domain, its missing parts supplied by reference TRBV5-6 and TRBJ2-1, is DAGVTQSPTHLIKTRGQQVTLRCSPKSGHDTVSWYQQALGQGPQFIFQYYEEEERQRGNFPDRFSGHQFPNYSSELNVNALLLGDSALYLCASSLLRDRGGLEQFFGPGTRLTVL.

Worth noting for this clone: The same CDR3 also results from other DNA sequences found in this sample. The chain is built from TRBV5-1 and TRBJ2-7, with 9 bases identical to TRBD1. V shed 0 bases and J 1 base; nucleotides not matched to a gene: 5. Germline lookup yields CDR1 SGHRS and CDR2 YFSETQ. CDR3 length: 16 amino acids. The CDR3 reads CASSLGGTGSSYEQYF. The DNA for the CDR3 is TGCGCCAGCAGCTTGGGGGGGACAGGGTCTTCCTACGAGCAGTACTTC.

This clone was seen a single time. The chain is built from TRBV27 and TRBJ1-2; D is perhaps TRBD1 (5 bases). Germline assignment: CDR1 MNHEY and CDR2 SMNVEV (reference sequence). This CDR3 region has 14 residues. V dropped 2 bases and J dropped 4 bases, with 11 bases sitting between them. As DNA, the CDR3 is TGTGCCAGCAGTTTAGGGGGACGGAGCTATGGCTACACCTTC. Its translation: CASSLGGRSYGYTF.

The chain has TRBV19 and TRBJ1-1, with 9 nucleotides matching TRBD1. This CDR3 comprises 15 residues. Per germline, CDR1 LNHDA and CDR2 SQIVND (reference sequence). The V and J ends lost 5 bases and 6 bases, in that order; junction bases with no gene match: 10. The CDR3 DNA follows: TGTGCCAGTAGTCCTCTGACAGGGGGGTTCCCTGAAGCTTTCTTT. It specifies CASSPLTGGFPEAFF.